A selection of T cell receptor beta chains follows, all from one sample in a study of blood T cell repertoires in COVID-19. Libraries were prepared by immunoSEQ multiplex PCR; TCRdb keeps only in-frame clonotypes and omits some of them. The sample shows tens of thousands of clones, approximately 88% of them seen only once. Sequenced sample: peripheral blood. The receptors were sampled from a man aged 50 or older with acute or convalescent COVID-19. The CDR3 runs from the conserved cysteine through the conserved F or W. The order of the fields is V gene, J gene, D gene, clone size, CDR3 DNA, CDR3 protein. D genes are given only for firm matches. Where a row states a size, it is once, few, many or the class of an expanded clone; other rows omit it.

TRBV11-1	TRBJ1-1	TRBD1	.	TGTGCCAGCAGCTCGACAGGGTCGAGGACTGAAGCTTTCTTT	CASSSTGSRTEAFF
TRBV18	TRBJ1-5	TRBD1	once	TGTGCCAGCTCATGGGGACAGGGAAGAGAGCCCCAGCATTTT	CASSWGQGREPQHF
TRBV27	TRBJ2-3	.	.	TGTGCCAGCAGTGGCGGGGTGCGGCGCACAGATACGCAGTATTTT	CASSGGVRRTDTQYF
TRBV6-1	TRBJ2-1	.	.	TGTGCCAGCAGTGAAAGGACAGTTACCTACAATGAGCAGTTCTTC	CASSERTVTYNEQFF
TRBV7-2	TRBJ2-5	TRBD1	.	TGTGCCAGCAGCACCGGACAGGGGCGGGAGACCCAGTACTTC	CASSTGQGRETQYF
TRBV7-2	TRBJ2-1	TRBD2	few	TGTGCCAGCAGCCCTTCCGGCGGGGGCTCCTACAATGAGCAGTTCTTC	CASSPSGGGSYNEQFF
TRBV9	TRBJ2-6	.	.	TGTGCCAGCAGCGTAGGGGGGCCCTCTGGGGCCAACGTCCTGACTTTC	CASSVGGPSGANVLTF
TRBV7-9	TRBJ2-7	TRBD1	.	TGTGCCAGCAGCCAAACCGGGACAGCCAGGTCCTACGAGCAGTACTTC	CASSQTGTARSYEQYF
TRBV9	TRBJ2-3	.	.	TGTGCCAGCAGCACTTACAGCGGCTTCACAGATACGCAGTATTTT	CASSTYSGFTDTQYF
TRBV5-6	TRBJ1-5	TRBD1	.	TGTGCCAGCAGCTCGACAGGGGTGGGTCAGCCCCAGCATTTT	CASSSTGVGQPQHF
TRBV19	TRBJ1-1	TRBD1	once	TGTGCCAGTAGTATAGGGTGGGACAGGTCCACTGAAGCTTTCTTT	CASSIGWDRSTEAFF
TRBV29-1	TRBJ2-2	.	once	TGCAGCGTTGTGGAGGCAGCCGGGGAGCTGTTTTTT	CSVVEAAGELFF
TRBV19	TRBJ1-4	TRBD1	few	TGTGCCAGTAGTATGTGGGACAGGGAAGAAAAACTGTTTTTT	CASSMWDREEKLFF
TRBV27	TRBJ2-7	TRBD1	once	TGTGCCAGCAGTTTATCCTCCCCCGGGACAGGCTCCTACGAGCAGTACTTC	CASSLSSPGTGSYEQYF
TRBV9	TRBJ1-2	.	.	TGTGCCAGCAGCGAGACAGGTTACTATGGCTACACCTTC	CASSETGYYGYTF
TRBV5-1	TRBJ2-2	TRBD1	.	TGCGCCAGCAGCATACAGGGGGCGTCGAACACCGGGGAGCTGTTTTTT	CASSIQGASNTGELFF
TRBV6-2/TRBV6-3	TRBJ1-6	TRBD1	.	TGTGCCAGCAGTTGGGCTGGACAGGGGTTGACTTCACCCCTCCACTTT	CASSWAGQGLTSPLHF
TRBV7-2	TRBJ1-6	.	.	TGTGCCAGCAGCTTAACCGCGCGGATGGGGGCTGCTTCACCCCTCCACTTT	CASSLTARMGAASPLHF
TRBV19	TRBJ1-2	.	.	TGTGCCAGTAGTATCGAGGCCCCCTATGGCTACACCTTC	CASSIEAPYGYTF
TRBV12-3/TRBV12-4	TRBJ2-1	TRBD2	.	TGTGCCAGCAGTTTTAGCGGGGGGGAGGAGTTCTTC	CASSFSGGEEFF
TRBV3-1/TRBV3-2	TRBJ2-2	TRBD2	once	TGTGCCAGCAGCCAAAGACCTCTAGCGGGGAGCACCGGGGAGCTGTTTTTT	CASSQRPLAGSTGELFF
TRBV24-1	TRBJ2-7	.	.	TGTGCCACCAGTGACGCAGGAACCTACGAGCAGTACTTC	CATSDAGTYEQYF
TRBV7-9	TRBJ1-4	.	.	TGTGCCAGCAGCCCAGGGGTCCACAGTACTAATGAAAAACTGTTTTTT	CASSPGVHSTNEKLFF
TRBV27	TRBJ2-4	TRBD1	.	TGTGCCAGCAGTCCGGACAGGGTAGAAAACATTCAGTACTTC	CASSPDRVENIQYF
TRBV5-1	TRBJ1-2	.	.	TGCGCCAGCAGCTTGCAGGGGTATGGCTACACCTTC	CASSLQGYGYTF
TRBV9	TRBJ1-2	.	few	TGTGCCAGCAGCGTAGTTCAGGGGATAGGCTACACCTTC	CASSVVQGIGYTF
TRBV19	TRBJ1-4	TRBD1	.	TGTGCCAGTAGTCGGACAGGGGGGGCTGAAAAACTGTTTTTT	CASSRTGGAEKLFF
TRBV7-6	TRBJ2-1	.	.	TGTGCCAGCAGCTTAGCGACGACAGGTCCTTACAATGAGCAGTTCTTC	CASSLATTGPYNEQFF